These T cell receptor beta chains were read from a single sample in a study of OX40 agonist ivuxolimab in advanced cancers. The method was immunoSEQ multiplex PCR; TCRdb's version includes in-frame clones alone and lacks a portion of them. The sample includes tens of thousands of clones, approximately 84% seen only once; the top ten take more than 0.95%. This specimen was CD4+ or CD8+ T cells sorted from blood, taken in a trial of the OX40 agonist ivuxolimab. All receptors come from an adult with an advanced solid tumor such as melanoma, head and neck, liver or kidney cancer. The conserved cysteine and the conserved F or W are not part of the CDR3 here. D genes are given only for firm matches.

d_call j_call v_call cdr3_aa
. TRBJ2-7 TRBV6-1 ASNTGYSSYEQY
. TRBJ1-3 TRBV9 ASSLGTDSGNTIY
. TRBJ1-5 TRBV28 ASSTDGTGHNQPQH
TRBD2 TRBJ2-3 TRBV28 ASSSRRGLAGGSRTQY
. TRBJ2-5 TRBV30 AWVGRKNRDPQVKQY
. TRBJ2-5 TRBV4-2 ASSPSRGTETQY
TRBD2 TRBJ2-3 TRBV5-1 ASSPGGLAASTDTQY
TRBD1 TRBJ2-1 TRBV19 ASSTGGISYNEQF
. TRBJ1-1 TRBV19 ASSLGLNGRAF
. TRBJ2-3 TRBV29-1 SVLGWDQSLDTQY
. TRBJ1-3 TRBV28 ASSREGTIY
. TRBJ2-5 TRBV10-3 AISESPETQY
TRBD1 TRBJ2-1 TRBV7-3 ASSPWSTGQGGNEQF
. TRBJ2-2 TRBV7-8 ASSLDGGNRELF
TRBD1 TRBJ1-5 TRBV11-2 ASSQDRGQPQH
. TRBJ2-1 TRBV4-3 ASSQEGELRDEQF
. TRBJ2-3 TRBV5-1 ASSLVGTQFSDTQY
. TRBJ2-7 TRBV29-1 SADKGPGEQY
. TRBJ2-7 TRBV7-2 ASSHSRLGRGSYEQY
TRBD2 TRBJ2-5 TRBV19 ASKRGSGIETQY
. TRBJ1-2 TRBV11-1 ASSLEGTDGYT
. TRBJ2-2 TRBV11-1 ASMGAGELF
TRBD1 TRBJ1-5 TRBV7-2 ASSLAAGGSDQPQH
TRBD1 TRBJ2-2 TRBV6-1 ASSVRQGPAGELF
. TRBJ2-1 TRBV7-9 ASTGGISYNEQF
. TRBJ1-4 TRBV19 ASMAQVGEKLF
TRBD2 TRBJ2-5 TRBV7-2 ASSPPRLAGGQTQY
. TRBJ1-2 TRBV2 ASSEGAVGGYT
TRBD2 TRBJ2-2 TRBV9 ASRSYPSGGNTGELF
. TRBJ2-7 TRBV4-2 ASSQESRSRTYEQY
. TRBJ1-2 TRBV7-9 ASSFLTGSYGYT
TRBD1 TRBJ2-5 TRBV28 ASSWDRGVETQY
TRBD2 TRBJ2-5 TRBV4-1 ASSQDPTSGRAWAY
. TRBJ2-2 TRBV6-5 ASSRRGLGPLELF
. TRBJ2-3 TRBV5-5 ASSFEGGVTDTQY
TRBD1 TRBJ2-1 TRBV27 ASSLSPRGEQF
TRBD1 TRBJ2-1 TRBV9 ASSVGQGWGEQF
. TRBJ2-5 TRBV7-6 ASSLGGNLEETQY
. TRBJ2-1 TRBV9 ASSPRVGVNNEQF
TRBD2 TRBJ2-1 TRBV6-5 ASSSLVAGRYNEQF
. TRBJ1-4 TRBV5-5 ASSPPGGQRNEKLF
TRBD2 TRBJ2-3 TRBV4-1 ASSQVTSGRGGDTQY
. TRBJ2-2 TRBV4-3 ASSQDQNTGELF
. TRBJ2-3 TRBV9 ASSVEQGISDTQY
TRBD2 TRBJ2-1 TRBV27 ASSPPSGSSYNEQF
TRBD2 TRBJ2-5 TRBV5-1 ASSTGTSGAGTQY
. TRBJ2-7 TRBV7-2 ASSSQGGEQY
. TRBJ2-1 TRBV4-3 ASSQDFGSVDEQF
. TRBJ2-1 TRBV28 ASTRADRSNEQF